This T cell receptor (beta chain) stems from a study of T-cell reconstitution after alpha-beta-depleted transplantation in children. Germline V gives CDR1 DFQATT, CDR2 SNEGSKA (reference sequence). This CDR3 has 13 amino acids. Germline trimming cut 8 bases from V and 11 bases from J; bases unmatched to any gene: 13. This clonotype was recorded many times. Molecular barcoding with unique molecular identifiers was used for the TCRbeta library. MiXCR, run by TCRdb on the PCR reads, gives a single entry per CDR3 protein. This table holds about 22,000 distinct CDR3 sequences, around 9.9% found once. V gene TRBV20-1 combines with J gene TRBJ2-1, with 9 bases matching TRBD2. Source: PBMCs from the stem cell graft donor, taken from the stem cell graft. This TCR derives from a human donor who donated a stem cell graft to a child with chronic granulomatous disease. The DNA for the CDR3 is TGCAGTCCGAGAAGACTAGCGGATGAACAGCAGTTCTTC. Residues: CSPRRLADEQQFF.